The 8 T cell receptor beta chains presented below share a single source sample, sequenced in a study of shared clonotypes between healthy human individuals (dated by TCRdb to about 2020). The library relied on the immunoSEQ multiplex PCR assay. In its TCRdb copy, this immuneACCESS table keeps in-frame sequences only and misses some clones. Where compared with another copy, unresolved V genes explain less than half of these, and the others have no known cause. In all, the sample holds roughly 2.5 million clones, and approximately 90% of those were seen once. The ten biggest clones cover around 0.14% of the sample. The sequencing input was naive CD4+ T cells sorted from blood. In the paper's terms, the cell subset or site label means: CD45RA+ positively selected. These receptors all come from a man aged 18 to 30 in good health.

CDR3 sequence (DNA): TGTGCCAGTAGTTTTAGGGGAGAGAACACCGGGGAGCTGTTTTTT. Its translation is CASSFRGENTGELFF. The chain carries TRBV19 and TRBJ2-2; the D call may be TRBD1 or TRBD2 (5 bases each). Germline CDR1 reads LNHDA; CDR2 reads SQIVND (reference sequence). Trimming stripped 5 bases from V and 1 base from J, with 11 bases between. CDR3 size: 15 residues.

As concerns this clone: Additional DNA sequences in this sample encode the identical CDR3. The chain recombines TRBV5-6 with TRBJ1-1, with D maybe TRBD1 (5 bases). Germline V gene data show CDR1 as SGHDT and CDR2 as YYEEEE. This CDR3 is built from 11 residues. The ends were cut back, 4 bases at V and 4 bases at J, with 5 bases in the middle. CDR3 amino acids: CASSRGTEAFF. The CDR3 DNA is TGTGCCAGCAGCAGGGGCACTGAAGCTTTCTTT.

The V and J genes are TRBV18 and TRBJ2-3, with 7 bases identical to TRBD2. This CDR3 has 17 amino acids. V lost 3 bases, J lost 0 bases, and 9 bases stayed unmatched. Per germline, CDR1 KGHSH and CDR2 LQKENI. The CDR3 is CASSPPPSGSSTDTQYF. The CDR3 DNA reads as TGTGCCAGCTCACCCCCTCCTAGCGGTTCTAGCACAGATACGCAGTATTTT. Combining the CDR3 with reference TRBV18 and TRBJ2-3 gives the whole variable domain NAGVMQNPRHLVRRRGQEARLRCSPMKGHSHVYWYRQLPEEGLKFMVYLQKENIIDESGMPKERFSAEFPKEGPSILRIQQVVRGDSAAYFCASSPPPSGSSTDTQYFGPGTRLTVL.

The chain employs TRBV9 and TRBJ2-2, with 9 bases fitting TRBD2. After removal of 0 bases from V and 5 bases from J, the junction contained 5 bases not matched to a gene. CDR3 size: 16 residues. From germline, CDR1 is SGDLS and CDR2 YYNGEE. The CDR3 sequence is CASSVDSGSRTGELFF. The CDR3 bases are TGTGCCAGCAGCGTAGATAGCGGGAGTAGGACCGGGGAGCTGTTTTTT.

The genes are TRBV5-4 and TRBJ2-1; possible D gene TRBD1, 6 bases. The CDR3 covers 12 residues. Per germline, CDR1 SGHNT and CDR2 YYREEE (reference sequence). The V gene lost 4 bases and the J gene lost 13 bases, with 15 bases spanning the gap. The CDR3 bases are TGTGCCAGCAGCCCCCGGACAGAGAAACAGTTCTTC. Amino acid sequence: CASSPRTEKQFF.

This chain links TRBV9 with TRBJ2-2; 8 nucleotides match TRBD2. The CDR3 has 18 residues. From germline, CDR1 is SGDLS and CDR2 YYNGEE. Trimming at V came to 4 bases and at J to 0 bases, leaving 11 bases not matched to a gene. DNA of the CDR3: TGTGCCAGCAGCCACCGTGGGCGGGGGGCCCCGAACACCGGGGAGCTGTTTTTT. It encodes CASSHRGRGAPNTGELFF.

The genes are TRBV28 and TRBJ1-1; 8 bases are a match to TRBD1. The V gene's germline CDR1 is MDHEN and CDR2 SYDVKM. V lost 7 bases and J lost 10; bases outside the gene matches: 17. The CDR3 consists of 15 residues. The CDR3 is CASKSGGARGIGAFF. The CDR3 DNA is TGTGCCAGCAAGTCAGGGGGCGCGAGAGGGATAGGAGCTTTCTTT.

The rearrangement joins TRBV7-2 to TRBJ2-7; D is tentatively TRBD1 or TRBD2 (6 bases each). The V gene lost 2 bases and the J gene lost 4 bases, with 15 bases spanning the gap. This CDR3 is 15 amino acids long. Per the germline V gene, CDR1 is SGHTA and CDR2 is FQGNSA. The CDR3 here is CASSLRGRLGYEQYF. The CDR3 DNA sequence: TGTGCCAGCAGCTTACGGGGGCGCCTTGGGTACGAGCAGTACTTC.